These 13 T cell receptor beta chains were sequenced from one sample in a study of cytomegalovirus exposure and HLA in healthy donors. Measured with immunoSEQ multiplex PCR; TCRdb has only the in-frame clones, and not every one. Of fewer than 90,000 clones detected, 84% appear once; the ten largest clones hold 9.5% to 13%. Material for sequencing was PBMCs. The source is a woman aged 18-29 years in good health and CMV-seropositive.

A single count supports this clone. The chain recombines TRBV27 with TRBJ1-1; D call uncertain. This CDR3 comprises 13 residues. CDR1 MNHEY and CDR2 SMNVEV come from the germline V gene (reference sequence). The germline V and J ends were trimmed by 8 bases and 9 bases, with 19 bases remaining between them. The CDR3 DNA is TGTGCCAGCGCCCCCCCGGGAGTATACAAAGCTTTCTTT. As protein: CASAPPGVYKAFF.

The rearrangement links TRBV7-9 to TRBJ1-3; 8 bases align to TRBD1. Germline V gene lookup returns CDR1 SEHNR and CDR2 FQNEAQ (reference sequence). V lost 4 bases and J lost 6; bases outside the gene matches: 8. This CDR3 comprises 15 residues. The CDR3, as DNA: TGTGCCAGCAGCTCCCCGGACAGGGAACAAAACACCATATATTTT. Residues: CASSSPDREQNTIYF.

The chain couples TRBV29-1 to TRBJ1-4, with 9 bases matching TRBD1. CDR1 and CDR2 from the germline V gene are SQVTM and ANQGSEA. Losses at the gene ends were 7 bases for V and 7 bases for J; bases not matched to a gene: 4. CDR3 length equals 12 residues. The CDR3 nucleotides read TGCAGCGCCGACAGGGGGTTTGAAAAACTGTTTTTT. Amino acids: CSADRGFEKLFF.

The CDR3: CASTEGSGDTQYF. The CDR3 region has the DNA TGCGCCAGCACCGAGGGATCGGGAGATACGCAGTATTTT. This sequence joins TRBV5-1 and TRBJ2-3; tentative D call: TRBD2 (5 bases). The CDR3 is 13 residues long. V shed 6 bases and J shed 5 bases, with 13 bases lying between them. CDR1 and CDR2 from the germline V gene are SGHRS and YFSETQ.

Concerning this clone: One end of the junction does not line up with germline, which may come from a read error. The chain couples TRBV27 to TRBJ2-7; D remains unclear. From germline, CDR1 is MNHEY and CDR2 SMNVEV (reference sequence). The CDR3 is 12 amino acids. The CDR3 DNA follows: TGTGCCAGCGCCTCAAACTCCCACGAGCAGTACTTC. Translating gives CASASNSHEQYF.

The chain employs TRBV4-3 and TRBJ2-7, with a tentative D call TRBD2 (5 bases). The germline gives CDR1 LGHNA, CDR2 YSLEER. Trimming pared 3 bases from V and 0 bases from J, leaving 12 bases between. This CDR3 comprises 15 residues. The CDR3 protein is CASSHTPGNSYEQYF. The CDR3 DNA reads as TGCGCCAGCAGCCACACTCCCGGGAACTCCTACGAGCAGTACTTC.

The CDR3 coding sequence is TGCGCCAGCAGCTTGGCATTGTCCCAGGGCGATACGCAGTATTTT. Translating gives CASSLALSQGDTQYF. V gene TRBV5-1 combines with J gene TRBJ2-3; the D gene is possibly TRBD1 (5 bases). V was pared by 0 bases and J by 6 bases, with 14 bases between. CDR1 and CDR2 (germline): SGHRS, YFSETQ. CDR3 length equals 15 residues.

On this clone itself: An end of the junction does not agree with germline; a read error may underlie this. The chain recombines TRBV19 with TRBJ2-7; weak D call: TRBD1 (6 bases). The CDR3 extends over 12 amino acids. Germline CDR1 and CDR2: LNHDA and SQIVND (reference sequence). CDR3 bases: TGTGCCAGTAGTAGCACCGGGACATCCCCTCACTTC. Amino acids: CASSSTGTSPHF.

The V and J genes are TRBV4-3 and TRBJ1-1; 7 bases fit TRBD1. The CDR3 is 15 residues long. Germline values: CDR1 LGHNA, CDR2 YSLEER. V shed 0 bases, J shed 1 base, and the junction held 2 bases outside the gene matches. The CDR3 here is CASSQETGENTEAFF. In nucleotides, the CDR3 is TGCGCCAGCAGCCAAGAAACAGGGGAGAACACTGAAGCTTTCTTT.

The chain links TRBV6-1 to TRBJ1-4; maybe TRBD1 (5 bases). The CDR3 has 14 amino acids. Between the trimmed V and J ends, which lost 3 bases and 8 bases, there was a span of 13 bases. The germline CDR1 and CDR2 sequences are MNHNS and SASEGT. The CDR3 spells CASSDGGSGEKLFF. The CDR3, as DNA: TGTGCCAGCAGTGACGGGGGGTCGGGGGAAAAACTGTTTTTT.

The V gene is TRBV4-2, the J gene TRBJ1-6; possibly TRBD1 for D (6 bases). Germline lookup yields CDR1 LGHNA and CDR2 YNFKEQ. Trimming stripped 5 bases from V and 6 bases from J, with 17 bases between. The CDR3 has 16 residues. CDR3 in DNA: TGTGCCAGCAGCTATTCGGGGGGCCGAAGTAATTCACCCCTCCACTTT. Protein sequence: CASSYSGGRSNSPLHF.

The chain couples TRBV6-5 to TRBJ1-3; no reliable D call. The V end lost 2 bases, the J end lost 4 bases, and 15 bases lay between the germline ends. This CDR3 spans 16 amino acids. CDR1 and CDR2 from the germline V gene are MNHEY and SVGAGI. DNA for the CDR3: TGTGCCAGCAGTTACGGTACTCCCAATTTGGGAAACACCATATATTTT. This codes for CASSYGTPNLGNTIYF.

CDR3 bases: TGCGCCAGCAGCCAAGATAGGGGACTAGCGGACTACAATGAGCAGTTCTTC. Encoded protein: CASSQDRGLADYNEQFF. The chain joins TRBV4-1 to TRBJ2-1; 11 bases are a match to TRBD2. J gave up 3 bases and V 0 bases, and 4 bases lay outside the gene matches. CDR1 is MGHRA and CDR2 is YSYEKL in the germline V gene. The CDR3 loop spans 17 amino acids.